This T cell receptor beta chain was found in a study of blood T cell repertoires in COVID-19. Overall study: COVID-19 samples from acute and convalescent phases originated in the United States, Italy and Spain. The analysed material was cDNA or gDNA that came from T cells, B-cell-depleted T cells, or PBMCs.

Original handling: It was from reference gene primer amplification that nucleated cell counts were estimated. Clones were read by immunoSEQ multiplex PCR, and TCRdb kept only the in-frame ones, dropping some. V, J and clone size derive from that table, while D and trimming were established from the DNA sequence. Found here are about 220,000 clones, roughly 87% of them singletons; the top ten hold under 2.5%. Sequencing was done on a sample of peripheral blood. This clonotype was obtained from a man aged 40-49 years with active or convalescent COVID-19.

This CDR3 is CASSLKKGGGGAFF. CDR3 DNA: TGTGCCAGCAGCTTAAAAAAAGGGGGCGGCGGAGCTTTCTTT. This rearrangement joins TRBV7-9 to TRBJ1-1, with 7 bases fitting TRBD1. Germline V gene data show CDR1 as SEHNR and CDR2 as FQNEAQ (reference sequence). This CDR3 region has 14 residues. V shed 2 bases and J 10 bases; nucleotides not matched to a gene: 10. Complete variable domain (other parts from reference TRBV7-9 and TRBJ1-1): DTGVSQNPRHKITKRGQNVTFRCDPISEHNRLYWYRQTLGQGPEFLTYFQNEAQLEKSRLLSDRFSAERPKGSFSTLEIQRTEQGDSAMYLCASSLKKGGGGAFFGQGTRLTVV.